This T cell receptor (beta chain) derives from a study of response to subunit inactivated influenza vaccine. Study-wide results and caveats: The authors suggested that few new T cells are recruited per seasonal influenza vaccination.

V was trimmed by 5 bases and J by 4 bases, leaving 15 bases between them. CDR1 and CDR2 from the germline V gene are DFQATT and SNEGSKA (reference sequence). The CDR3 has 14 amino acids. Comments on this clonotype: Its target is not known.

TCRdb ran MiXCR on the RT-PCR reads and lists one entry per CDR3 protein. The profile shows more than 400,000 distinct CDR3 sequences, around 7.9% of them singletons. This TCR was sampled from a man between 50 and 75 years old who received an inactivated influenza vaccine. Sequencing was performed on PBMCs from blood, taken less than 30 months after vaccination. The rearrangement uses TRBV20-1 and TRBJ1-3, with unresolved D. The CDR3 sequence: CSAAGPPPGNTIYF. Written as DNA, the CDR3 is TGCAGTGCTGCCGGGCCACCTCCGGGAAACACCATATATTTT.